This TCR beta chain was sequenced in a study of post-analysis software for immune sequencing data. Study findings and constraints: Higher frequency in patients than in controls was seen for roughly five TRBV segments, with TRBV5-6, TRBV5-1 and TRBV20-1 among them.

Germline CDR1 reads SQVTM; CDR2 reads ANQGSEA. The CDR3 is 17 amino acids. The junction had 11 bases not matched to a gene; V was cut back by 3 bases and J by 7 bases. Note on this clonotype: Its target is unknown.

The library was made from cDNA and included unique molecular identifiers. Using its own MiXCR run on the PCR reads, TCRdb lists one record per CDR3 protein. Counted here are some 500,000 distinct CDR3 sequences, approximately 45% occurring once; the ten biggest clones make up 9% to 13%. This TCR derives from a girl aged 5-17 years with multiple sclerosis. Sequencing was done on a sample of blood. The rearrangement uses TRBV29-1 and TRBJ2-5; 16 nucleotides agree with TRBD2. CDR3 coding DNA: TGCAGCGTTGATCCCAATTCCGGGACTAGCGGGAGGGTGACCCAGTACTTC. It translates to CSVDPNSGTSGRVTQYF.